Each of the 18 T cell receptor beta chains below was sequenced from the same sample in a study of blood T cell repertoires in COVID-19 (dated by TCRdb to 2018 to 2021). The library was built by means of the immunoSEQ multiplex PCR assay. The immuneACCESS repertoire file appears here via TCRdb, limited to in-frame rearrangements. These files lack a portion of the clones; in checked studies, under half of the deficit traces to unresolved V genes, and the cause of the others is not known. This sample has about 100,000 clones in its table, and just over 90% of those were observed once. The ten largest make up 0.97% of the sample. Sequenced input: peripheral blood. These receptor sequences come from a man between 60 and 70 years old with acute or convalescent COVID-19.

The chain couples TRBV30 to TRBJ2-7; perhaps TRBD2 as D (6 bases). Trimming removed 0 bases at V and 13 bases at J, with 22 bases between. The CDR3 consists of 14 residues. CDR1 and CDR2 (germline): GTSNPN, SVGIG (reference sequence). The CDR3 nucleotides are TGTGCCTGGAGTGTCCCCGGCCTTAGGGGCGGGAACTACTTC. This encodes CAWSVPGLRGGNYF.

The V gene is TRBV3-1 (or the pseudogene TRBV3-2), the J gene TRBJ2-7; 14 nucleotides line up with TRBD2. CDR1 and CDR2 from the germline V gene are LGHDT and YNNKEL (reference sequence). This CDR3 is 20 amino acids long. V was pared by 4 bases and J by 3 bases, with 17 bases of the junction left unmatched. The CDR3, as DNA: TGTGCCAGCAGCCGGTTGTATTCCGGGACTAGCGGGAGTTCTTTCTACGAGCAGTACTTC. Its protein is CASSRLYSGTSGSSFYEQYF.

This clone was detected once. V gene TRBV6-1 combines with J gene TRBJ2-7; 14 nucleotides line up with TRBD2. This CDR3 spans 17 amino acids. Germline V gene sequence: CDR1 MNHNS, CDR2 SASEGT. V was pared by 3 bases and J by 3 bases, with 7 bases of the junction left unmatched. Written as DNA, the CDR3 is TGTGCCAGCAGTGAGCCGGGACTAGCGGGAGACATCTACGAGCAGTACTTC. Encoded protein: CASSEPGLAGDIYEQYF.

The chain couples TRBV5-4 to TRBJ2-2, with D perhaps matching TRBD1 (8 bases). Germline assignment: CDR1 SGHNT and CDR2 YYREEE (reference sequence). With 4 bases removed from V and 2 bases from J, the gap between germline ends came to 15 bases. The CDR3 covers 16 residues. CDR3 loop: CASSLGGTGNTGELFF. The DNA for the CDR3 is TGTGCCAGCAGCCTGGGGGGGACAGGAAACACCGGGGAGCTGTTTTTT.

This chain's CDR3 is CASSSREGVLSGNTIYF. CDR3 sequence (DNA): TGTGCCAGCAGTTCCCGTGAGGGGGTTTTGTCTGGAAACACCATATATTTT. This chain uses TRBV28 with TRBJ1-3; maybe TRBD1 (6 bases). CDR1 is MDHEN and CDR2 is SYDVKM in the germline V gene. This CDR3 is built from 17 residues. Trimming removed 4 bases from V and 1 base from J, with 17 bases in between.

The gene calls are TRBV19 and TRBJ2-1; 7 bases align to TRBD2. V trimming: 0 bases; J trimming: 10 bases; junction bases outside the gene matches: 3. Germline V gene lookup returns CDR1 LNHDA and CDR2 SQIVND (reference sequence). The CDR3 is 13 amino acids. The CDR3 nucleotides are TGTGCCAGTAGTATAGATAAAGCGGGAGAGCAGTTCTTC. Protein product: CASSIDKAGEQFF.

The chain employs TRBV18 and TRBJ2-2, with 7 bases aligning to TRBD1. This CDR3 has 17 amino acids. V dropped 3 bases and J dropped 0; count of bases not matched to a gene: 7. The germline V gene encodes CDR1 KGHSH and CDR2 LQKENI. This CDR3 reads CASSPPGRGTNTGELFF. For the CDR3, the DNA is TGTGCCAGCTCACCCCCCGGCAGGGGGACGAACACCGGGGAGCTGTTTTTT.

The chain is built from TRBV28 and TRBJ1-6; D ambiguous. There are 16 residues in the CDR3. V was trimmed by 1 base and J by 10 bases, leaving 17 bases between them. CDR1 is MDHEN and CDR2 is SYDVKM in the germline V gene. For the CDR3, the DNA is TGTGCCAGCAGTTTATTAGCGGGGTTCGAAAACTCACCCCTCCACTTT. Protein: CASSLLAGFENSPLHF.

The chain is built from TRBV7-8 and TRBJ2-1; 12 positions agree with TRBD2. The CDR3 spans 18 residues. Germline trimming cut 4 bases from V and 7 bases from J; bases unmatched to any gene: 14. Germline assignment: CDR1 SGHVS and CDR2 FQNEAQ. DNA of the CDR3: TGTGCCAGCAGCTCAAAACTCCTAGCGGGAGGGCCGGAGAATGAGCAGTTCTTC. This sequence encodes CASSSKLLAGGPENEQFF.

The rearrangement joins TRBV6-5 to TRBJ1-4; perhaps TRBD1 as D (6 bases). V was cut by 6 bases and J by 10 bases, with 15 bases left in between. This CDR3 spans 13 amino acids. CDR1 is MNHEY and CDR2 is SVGAGI in the germline V gene. The CDR3 protein is CASSRRGWGKLFF. The CDR3, as DNA: TGTGCCAGCAGCCGCAGGGGTTGGGGAAAACTGTTTTTT.

This clone was counted a single time. This chain joins TRBV28 and TRBJ1-4; D gene unclear. The CDR3 sequence is 11 residues long. Germline V gene lookup returns CDR1 MDHEN and CDR2 SYDVKM. The V end was cut by 4 bases, the J end by 6 bases, with 3 bases between. In nucleotides, the CDR3 is TGTGCCAGCAGTTCTTATGAAAAACTGTTTTTT. It yields the protein CASSSYEKLFF.

The chain uses TRBV11-3 and TRBJ1-2; the match to TRBD1 covers 8 bases. This CDR3 has 17 amino acids. CDR1 is SGHNT and CDR2 is YENEEA in the germline V gene. V lost 0 bases and J lost 1; bases outside the gene matches: 7. The CDR3 here is CASSLDPGQGLNYGYTF. As DNA, the CDR3 is TGTGCCAGCAGCTTAGATCCTGGACAGGGCCTTAACTATGGCTACACCTTC.

V usage is TRBV19 and J usage is TRBJ2-7, with 8 bases aligning to TRBD1. J gave up 5 bases and V 1 base, and 13 bases lay outside the gene matches. The germline V gene has CDR1 LNHDA and CDR2 SQIVND (reference sequence). The CDR3 loop spans 17 amino acids. The CDR3 is CASSIAITGTGPNEQYF. CDR3 in DNA: TGTGCCAGTAGTATAGCGATTACCGGGACAGGCCCTAACGAGCAGTACTTC.

This clone was seen a single time. The chain carries TRBV6-5 and TRBJ1-5; D ambiguous. Germline loops: CDR1 MNHEY, CDR2 SVGAGI. Trimming left V 8 bases short and J 5 bases short, with 16 bases between. CDR3 length equals 14 residues. CDR3 residues: CASFRTAGHQPQHF. The CDR3 bases are TGTGCCAGCTTTCGTACAGCAGGTCATCAGCCCCAGCATTTT.

This rearrangement joins TRBV19 to TRBJ2-1; D possibly corresponds to TRBD2 (6 bases). Deletions cut 7 bases from V and 4 bases from J, with 23 bases between. Germline V gene data show CDR1 as LNHDA and CDR2 as SQIVND (reference sequence). This CDR3 has 17 residues. The CDR3 bases are TGTGCCAGTAACCAGGGCCTCCCCGAGACTAGTTACAATGAGCAGTTCTTC. This encodes CASNQGLPETSYNEQFF. The full variable domain, completed using reference TRBV19 and TRBJ2-1, is DGGITQSPKYLFRKEGQNVTLSCEQNLNHDAMYWYRQDPGQGLRLIYYSQIVNDFQKGDIAEGYSVSREKKESFPLTVTSAQKNPTAFYLCASNQGLPETSYNEQFFGPGTRLTVL.

The rearrangement uses TRBV5-4 and TRBJ1-5; D is unresolved. CDR1 and CDR2 (germline): SGHNT, YYREEE (reference sequence). CDR3 size: 12 residues. The ends were cut back, 10 bases at V and 6 bases at J, with 14 bases in the middle. The CDR3 is CAFGVPGQPQHF. CDR3 DNA sequence: TGTGCCTTCGGGGTTCCAGGTCAGCCCCAGCATTTT.

This chain joins TRBV5-6 and TRBJ2-2; unclear D gene. Trimming cost V 0 bases and J 8 bases, with 8 bases left between them. Germline V gives CDR1 SGHDT, CDR2 YYEEEE. The CDR3 runs 13 residues. CDR3 in DNA: TGTGCCAGCAGCTTGGGTCCCCTAGGGGAGCTGTTTTTT. It codes for CASSLGPLGELFF.

This chain uses TRBV7-9 with TRBJ1-4; TRBD1 aligns across 9 bases. This CDR3 region has 14 residues. After removal of 5 bases from V and 5 bases from J, the junction contained 3 bases not matched to a gene. Germline CDR1 and CDR2: SEHNR and FQNEAQ (reference sequence). CDR3 bases: TGTGCCAGCAGCCTGGGACAGGGAAATGAAAAACTGTTTTTT. Protein: CASSLGQGNEKLFF.